The 32 T cell receptor beta chains reported below all come from one sample, sequenced in a study of blood T cell repertoires in COVID-19. The protocol was immunoSEQ multiplex PCR, while the TCRdb copy is restricted to in-frame clones and leaves out a portion. This sample carries around 620,000 clones, around 89% of them seen once, and the ten largest clones take over 0.2%. The sample was peripheral blood. These receptors all come from a woman aged 18-30 years with acute or convalescent COVID-19.

The CDR3 reads CASSLDGGASTDTQYF. The DNA of the CDR3 is TGCGCCAGCAGCCTGGACGGCGGGGCTAGCACAGATACGCAGTATTTT. This chain links TRBV4-1 with TRBJ2-3, with TRBD2 as a possible D gene (6 bases). Germline V gives CDR1 MGHRA, CDR2 YSYEKL. Deletions cut 4 bases from V and 0 bases from J, with 14 bases between. The CDR3 spans 16 residues.

This CDR3 reads CASRFEEGRETQYF. CDR3 in DNA: TGCGCCAGCAGATTCGAGGAGGGAAGGGAGACCCAGTACTTC. This chain joins TRBV5-1 and TRBJ2-5, with D possibly matching TRBD2 (6 bases). The V end lost 5 bases, the J end lost 5 bases, and 16 bases lay between the germline ends. CDR3 length equals 14 residues. Per germline, CDR1 SGHRS and CDR2 YFSETQ.

The V and J genes are TRBV11-2 and TRBJ1-3; weak D call: TRBD1 (5 bases). The germline V gene encodes CDR1 SGHAT and CDR2 FQNNGV. The CDR3 loop spans 14 amino acids. V lost 5 bases, J lost 6 bases, and 14 bases lay in between. This CDR3 reads CASSPYARANTIYF. As DNA, the CDR3 is TGTGCCAGCAGCCCCTACGCCAGGGCAAACACCATATATTTT. Filled out from reference TRBV11-2 and TRBJ1-3, the complete variable domain reads EAGVAQSPRYKIIEKRQSVAFWCNPISGHATLYWYQQILGQGPKLLIQFQNNGVVDDSQLPKDRFSAERLKGVDSTLKIQPAKLEDSAVYLCASSPYARANTIYFGEGSWLTVV.

The chain links TRBV24-1 to TRBJ1-4, with 11 bases fitting TRBD1. V was pared by 3 bases and J by 6 bases, with 5 bases of the junction left unmatched. The germline V gene has CDR1 KGHDR and CDR2 SFDVKD. This CDR3 region has 16 residues. CDR3 nucleotide sequence: TGTGCCACCAGTGATGCACCGGGACAGGGGGATGAAAAACTGTTTTTT. Translation gives CATSDAPGQGDEKLFF.

CDR3 bases: TGTGCCAGCAGCTCGGGACAGGGGAAAACAGATACGCAGTATTTT. Protein product: CASSSGQGKTDTQYF. This rearrangement joins TRBV11-2 to TRBJ2-3; TRBD1 agrees at 10 bases. Looked up from germline, CDR1 is SGHAT and CDR2 is FQNNGV. The junction had 4 bases not matched to a gene; V was cut back by 4 bases and J by 3 bases. This CDR3 has 15 amino acids.

A note on this clone: Other DNA sequences in the same sample also yield this CDR3. This chain uses TRBV2 with TRBJ1-2; no definite D call. There are 12 residues in the CDR3. CDR1 SNHLY and CDR2 FYNNEI come from the germline V gene. V was cut by 3 bases and J by 4 bases, with 6 bases left in between. CDR3 coding DNA: TGTGCCAGCAGTGAGTCGCGCTATGGCTACACCTTC. Translation: CASSESRYGYTF.

The V gene is TRBV9, the J gene TRBJ2-1; TRBD2 might be the D (5 bases). The CDR3 totals 13 residues. Trimming shortened V by 0 bases and J by 8 bases, and 9 bases separated the two germline ends. Per germline, CDR1 SGDLS and CDR2 YYNGEE. This CDR3 reads CASSVVSGYEQFF. Written as DNA, the CDR3 is TGTGCCAGCAGCGTAGTTTCGGGGTATGAGCAGTTCTTC.

The chain has TRBV28 and TRBJ2-7; TRBD1 agrees at 10 bases. The V segment lost 3 bases and the J segment 1 base; nucleotides outside the gene matches: 9. The CDR3 sequence is 17 residues long. Germline V gene data show CDR1 as MDHEN and CDR2 as SYDVKM. In DNA, the CDR3 is TGTGCCAGCAGTTTCCCCGGAGGGACAGGGGAGTCCTACGAGCAGTACTTC. Its translation: CASSFPGGTGESYEQYF.

The chain carries TRBV7-2 and TRBJ1-1; 10 bases align to TRBD1. Germline-derived CDR1 and CDR2 are SGHTA and FQGNSA. V gave up 5 bases and J gave up 8 bases; unmatched junction bases: 11. The CDR3 loop spans 15 amino acids. As DNA, the CDR3 is TGTGCCAGCAGCCTTAACTGGGACAGGGGACGGGAAGCTTTCTTT. Residues: CASSLNWDRGREAFF. Full variable domain (missing parts from reference TRBV7-2 and TRBJ1-1): GAGVSQSPSNKVTEKGKDVELRCDPISGHTALYWYRQSLGQGLEFLIYFQGNSAPDKSGLPSDRFSAERTGGSVSTLTIQRTQQEDSAVYLCASSLNWDRGREAFFGQGTRLTVV.

This clone came up once. V and J are TRBV28 and TRBJ1-1; 7 nucleotides line up with TRBD1. Germline CDR1 and CDR2: MDHEN and SYDVKM. Losses at the gene ends were 3 bases for V and 10 bases for J; bases not matched to a gene: 2. CDR3 length: 11 amino acids. CDR3 loop: CASSFRGVAFF. CDR3 nucleotide sequence: TGTGCCAGCAGTTTCAGGGGGGTAGCTTTCTTT.

This chain connects TRBV24-1 to TRBJ1-5, with unresolved D. V lost 9 bases to trimming and J lost 0 bases, with 14 bases between them. The CDR3 contains 15 residues. Germline loops: CDR1 KGHDR, CDR2 SFDVKD. The CDR3 DNA reads as TGTGCCACCGCTGATTCGACACGTAGCAATCAGCCCCAGCATTTT. Its protein is CATADSTRSNQPQHF.

This sequence joins TRBV7-3 and TRBJ2-7, with 8 bases lining up with TRBD1. Germline V gene sequence: CDR1 SGHTA, CDR2 FQGTGA. The CDR3 is made up of 13 amino acids. Germline trimming cut 4 bases from V and 6 bases from J; bases unmatched to any gene: 5. CDR3 protein: CASSSGQEGEQYF. The CDR3 coding sequence is TGTGCCAGCAGCTCGGGACAGGAGGGCGAGCAGTACTTC.

The CDR3 DNA sequence: TGTGCCAGCAGTCTCTCCCCTCAGGGAAAACTGTTTTTT. It translates to CASSLSPQGKLFF. The chain is built from TRBV12-3 or TRBV12-4 and TRBJ1-4, with D maybe TRBD1 (5 bases). The CDR3 runs to 13 residues. V shed 5 bases and J shed 10 bases, with 14 bases lying between them.

On this clone: At the DNA level, this CDR3 is encoded by other sequences in the same sample as well. The chain uses TRBV7-3 and TRBJ2-3; TRBD1 is a possible D gene (6 bases). V was cut by 4 bases and J by 0 bases, with 11 bases left in between. The CDR3 length is 15 residues. CDR1 and CDR2 from the germline V gene are SGHTA and FQGTGA. The CDR3 region is CASSSTGSSTDTQYF. As DNA, the CDR3 is TGTGCCAGCAGCTCAACAGGGAGTAGCACAGATACGCAGTATTTT. The complete variable domain, with remaining parts taken from reference TRBV7-3 and TRBJ2-3, reads GAGVSQTPSNKVTEKGKYVELRCDPISGHTALYWYRQSLGQGPEFLIYFQGTGAADDSGLPNDRFFAVRPEGSVSTLKIQRTERGDSAVYLCASSSTGSSTDTQYFGPGTRLTVL.

The rearrangement uses TRBV14 and TRBJ1-2; TRBD1 might be the D (6 bases). Deletions cut 0 bases from V and 8 bases from J, with 10 bases between. CDR1 is SGHDN, CDR2 FVKESK, per germline. The CDR3 runs 13 residues. In DNA form, the CDR3 reads TGTGCCAGCAGCCAAGATCCTGGACAGGGCTACACCTTC. Its translation is CASSQDPGQGYTF.

The chain is built from TRBV10-3 and TRBJ1-6; the match to TRBD1 covers 9 bases. The CDR3 contains 15 residues. Germline lookup yields CDR1 ENHRY and CDR2 SYGVKD. The ends lost 7 bases at V and 10 bases at J; junction bases unmatched: 11. The CDR3 region has the DNA TGTGCCATCAAGGGAGAACAGGGGGCTAAGTCACCCCTCCACTTT. As protein: CAIKGEQGAKSPLHF.

This clone appeared a single time. The chain is built from TRBV19 and TRBJ1-2, with D possibly TRBD1 on 5 matching bases. Germline-derived CDR1 and CDR2 are LNHDA and SQIVND (reference sequence). CDR3 length equals 11 residues. The CDR3 nucleotides are TGTGCAACAGGCAAAATCTATGGCTACACCTTC. Protein sequence: CATGKIYGYTF.

This rearrangement joins TRBV5-4 to TRBJ2-1, with 7 bases identical to TRBD2. With V trimmed by 0 bases and J by 6 bases, 12 bases remained unmatched. The CDR3 totals 17 residues. Germline-derived CDR1 and CDR2 are SGHNT and YYREEE (reference sequence). The CDR3 here is CASSLEAGPYSFNEQFF. DNA of the CDR3: TGTGCCAGCAGCTTGGAAGCGGGGCCCTATTCTTTCAATGAGCAGTTCTTC.

CDR3 bases: TGTGCCAGTAGTATGGGACAGGGACCCACTGAAGCTTTCTTT. Its translation is CASSMGQGPTEAFF. J is TRBJ1-1 and V is TRBV19; 9 bases fit TRBD1. CDR1 and CDR2 from the germline V gene are LNHDA and SQIVND (reference sequence). The CDR3 has 14 residues. Trimming cost V 3 bases and J 4 bases; bases outside gene matches: 3.

The chain combines TRBV4-1 with TRBJ1-5; D gene unclear. The V end lost 4 bases, the J end lost 4 bases, and 17 bases lay between the germline ends. The CDR3 consists of 16 residues. Germline values: CDR1 MGHRA, CDR2 YSYEKL. CDR3: CASSPLWVRGNQPQHF. CDR3 coding DNA: TGCGCCAGCAGCCCGCTCTGGGTTCGCGGAAATCAGCCCCAGCATTTT.

This clone was seen a few times. The chain recombines TRBV25-1 with TRBJ1-2; TRBD1 might be the D (5 bases). Trimming removed 5 bases from V and 4 bases from J, with 20 bases in between. Germline CDR1 MGHDK, CDR2 SYGVNS. The CDR3 sequence is 16 residues long. The CDR3 loop reads CASSPPGAGRTYGYTF. CDR3 nucleotides: TGTGCCAGCAGTCCCCCTGGGGCAGGGCGTACCTATGGCTACACCTTC.

The J gene is TRBJ1-2, the V gene TRBV29-1, with a tentative D call TRBD1 (6 bases). CDR1 and CDR2 from the germline V gene are SQVTM and ANQGSEA. V lost 1 base to trimming and J lost 0 bases, with 6 bases between them. The CDR3 spans 13 residues. Here the CDR3 reads CSVEGTANYGYTF. The DNA of the CDR3 is TGCAGCGTTGAAGGGACAGCTAACTATGGCTACACCTTC.

The genes are TRBV7-9 and TRBJ1-3; D call uncertain. Germline V gene lookup returns CDR1 SEHNR and CDR2 FQNEAQ (reference sequence). Trimming took off 4 bases at V and 3 bases at J, with 7 bases between the two ends. The CDR3 consists of 13 residues. The CDR3 spells CASSYTIGNTIYF. In DNA form, the CDR3 reads TGTGCCAGCAGCTACACCATTGGAAACACCATATATTTT.

V is TRBV4-1 and J is TRBJ1-6; D unresolved. Per germline, CDR1 MGHRA and CDR2 YSYEKL. Trimming took off 3 bases at V and 9 bases at J, with 18 bases between the two ends. CDR3 length equals 16 residues. CDR3 sequence: CASSQKLGFAGSPLHF. CDR3 DNA: TGCGCCAGCAGCCAGAAACTAGGGTTTGCGGGTTCACCCCTCCACTTT.

The chain links TRBV2 to TRBJ1-2; no clear D. Per the germline V gene, CDR1 is SNHLY and CDR2 is FYNNEI. V lost 4 bases and J 2 bases, leaving 11 bases between the germline ends. This CDR3 is 14 amino acids long. The CDR3 spells CASSGAKANYGYTF. The CDR3, as DNA: TGTGCCAGCAGTGGGGCGAAAGCCAACTATGGCTACACCTTC. Supplemented by reference TRBV2 and TRBJ1-2, the full variable domain reads EPEVTQTPSHQVTQMGQEVILRCVPISNHLYFYWYRQILGQKVEFLVSFYNNEISEKSEIFDDQFSVERPDGSNFTLKIRSTKLEDSAMYFCASSGAKANYGYTFGSGTRLTVV.

The CDR3 loop is CASSQYDGSKLFF. CDR3 sequence (DNA): TGCGCCAGCAGCCAATATGACGGGTCAAAACTGTTTTTT. The chain has TRBV4-3 and TRBJ1-4; no clear D. Germline V lookup: CDR1 LGHNA, CDR2 YSLEER. Trimming shortened V by 2 bases and J by 10 bases, and 11 bases separated the two germline ends. The CDR3 contains 13 residues.

This rearrangement joins TRBV9 to TRBJ2-6, with D maybe TRBD2 (5 bases). The CDR3 loop spans 14 amino acids. V was pared by 4 bases and J by 4 bases, with 9 bases between. The V gene's germline CDR1 is SGDLS and CDR2 YYNGEE. CDR3 sequence reads: CASSQRFGANVLTF. Here the CDR3 DNA reads TGTGCCAGCAGCCAGCGGTTCGGGGCCAACGTCCTGACTTTC.

This chain connects TRBV18 to TRBJ2-1; D is uncertain. The ends were cut back, 3 bases at V and 6 bases at J, with 9 bases in the middle. The CDR3 length is 13 residues. CDR1 is KGHSH and CDR2 is LQKENI in the germline V gene. The CDR3 spells CASSPTTTNEQFF. In DNA, the CDR3 is TGTGCCAGCTCACCCACTACGACCAATGAGCAGTTCTTC.

This clone was recorded a few times. Different DNA sequences within this sample yield the same CDR3. The rearrangement links TRBV5-4 to TRBJ1-1, with a weak D call TRBD1 (5 bases). This CDR3 is 13 amino acids long. The ends were cut back, 4 bases at V and 1 base at J, with 8 bases in the middle. CDR1 and CDR2 from the germline V gene are SGHNT and YYREEE (reference sequence). In DNA, the CDR3 is TGTGCCAGCAGCCCTGGACAGAACACTGAAGCTTTCTTT. Translated, it gives CASSPGQNTEAFF.

This chain connects TRBV29-1 to TRBJ2-1; D possibly corresponds to TRBD2 (5 bases). CDR1 and CDR2 from the germline V gene are SQVTM and ANQGSEA. V lost 5 bases and J 0 bases, leaving 20 bases between the germline ends. The CDR3 extends over 17 amino acids. CDR3 residues: CSVSVRGKPRSYNEQFF. The CDR3 DNA reads TGCAGCGTTTCTGTCCGGGGTAAACCTCGCTCCTACAATGAGCAGTTCTTC.

V is TRBV5-1 and J is TRBJ2-2; D uncertain. The V and J ends lost 3 bases and 1 base respectively, with 16 bases between them. This CDR3 spans 17 amino acids. Germline V CDR1 and CDR2: SGHRS, YFSETQ. The CDR3: CASSSNSFTRNTGELFF. The CDR3 region has the DNA TGCGCCAGCAGCTCCAATTCGTTTACACGGAACACCGGGGAGCTGTTTTTT. The full variable domain, completed using reference TRBV5-1 and TRBJ2-2, is KAGVTQTPRYLIKTRGQQVTLSCSPISGHRSVSWYQQTPGQGLQFLFEYFSETQRNKGNFPGRFSGRQFSNSRSEMNVSTLELGDSALYLCASSSNSFTRNTGELFFGEGSRLTVL.

The chain uses TRBV3-1 (or the pseudogene TRBV3-2) and TRBJ2-7; 8 nucleotides line up with TRBD1. J lost 0 bases, V lost 7 bases, and 14 bases had no gene match. Germline CDR1 LGHDT, CDR2 YNNKEL (reference sequence). This CDR3 region has 17 residues. The CDR3 is CASIPTLSDRGSYEQYF. For the CDR3, the DNA is TGTGCCAGCATTCCAACCCTCAGCGACAGGGGCTCCTACGAGCAGTACTTC.